Listed here are 26 T cell receptor beta chains from one sample, sequenced in a study of CD8 T cells in Susac syndrome. RNA, at about 0.45 to 1 ug, was reverse transcribed with random hexamers. TCRdb re-called the immunoSEQ multiplex PCR reads with MiXCR, one entry per CDR3 protein. The table has around 130,000 distinct CDR3 sequences, approximately 94% seen once. The sample comprised CD4+ T cells from PBMCs. These receptors were taken from a human donor with multiple sclerosis.

V gene TRBV3-1 combines with J gene TRBJ1-5, with D possibly being TRBD1 (6 bases). Germline-derived CDR1 and CDR2 are LGHDT and YNNKEL (reference sequence). This CDR3 comprises 13 residues. The V end lost 4 bases, the J end lost 6 bases, and 10 bases lay between the germline ends. Here the CDR3 reads CASSPRGSQPQHF. CDR3 nucleotide sequence: TGTGCCAGCAGCCCCAGGGGCAGTCAGCCCCAGCATTTT.

The rearrangement links TRBV5-1 to TRBJ2-7; 8 bases are a match to TRBD1. CDR3 length equals 13 residues. V lost 3 bases and J lost 3; bases outside the gene matches: 2. Germline CDR1 reads SGHRS; CDR2 reads YFSETQ. CDR3 region: CASSSGQVYEQYF. The CDR3 DNA follows: TGCGCCAGCAGCTCGGGACAGGTCTACGAGCAGTACTTC.

This sequence joins TRBV3-1 and TRBJ2-3; the D gene is possibly TRBD2 (6 bases). The CDR3 is made up of 13 amino acids. Between the trimmed V and J ends, which lost 11 bases and 6 bases, there was a span of 18 bases. From germline, CDR1 is LGHDT and CDR2 YNNKEL (reference sequence). The CDR3 DNA reads TGTGCCGGCGAACCGGAGGGGCGTGATACGCAGTATTTT. Protein sequence: CAGEPEGRDTQYF.

The rearrangement uses TRBV7-8 and TRBJ2-7, with D perhaps matching TRBD2 (6 bases). V lost 2 bases, J lost 4 bases, and 15 bases lay in between. Germline values: CDR1 SGHVS, CDR2 FQNEAQ. The CDR3 spans 15 residues. The CDR3 is CASSLSGPGRYEQYF. The CDR3 nucleotides are TGTGCCAGCAGCTTAAGCGGGCCAGGGCGGTACGAGCAGTACTTC. The variable domain in full, with the rest retrieved from reference TRBV7-8 and TRBJ2-7, is GAGVSQSPRYKVAKRGQDVALRCDPISGHVSLFWYQQALGQGPEFLTYFQNEAQLDKSGLPSDRFFAERPEGSVSTLKIQRTQQEDSAVYLCASSLSGPGRYEQYFGPGTRLTVT.

This sequence joins TRBV10-3 and TRBJ1-1, with 7 bases that match TRBD1. There are 13 residues in the CDR3. After removal of 7 bases from V and 4 bases from J, the junction contained 6 bases not matched to a gene. Germline lookup yields CDR1 ENHRY and CDR2 SYGVKD. CDR3 protein: CAITPGTATEAFF. DNA of the CDR3: TGTGCCATCACCCCTGGGACAGCCACTGAAGCTTTCTTT.

V gene TRBV2 combines with J gene TRBJ2-7, with 10 positions matching TRBD2. Germline V gene data show CDR1 as SNHLY and CDR2 as FYNNEI. This CDR3 region has 15 residues. J gave up 3 bases and V 6 bases, and 8 bases lay outside the gene matches. In DNA, the CDR3 is TGTGCCAGCAGGATAGGACTAGCGGCAGTCTACGAGCAGTACTTC. It codes for CASRIGLAAVYEQYF.

CDR3 sequence: CASSRPSGNYGYTF. The CDR3 DNA is TGTGCCAGCAGCCGACCATCAGGAAACTATGGCTACACCTTC. V gene TRBV28 combines with J gene TRBJ1-2, with no clear D. Trimming cost V 6 bases and J 2 bases, with 13 bases left between them. This CDR3 comprises 14 residues. Germline CDR1 is MDHEN and CDR2 is SYDVKM.

The chain carries TRBV3-1 and TRBJ1-4, with TRBD1 as a possible D gene (5 bases). CDR1 LGHDT and CDR2 YNNKEL come from the germline V gene (reference sequence). V was trimmed by 7 bases and J by 8 bases, leaving 14 bases between them. This CDR3 comprises 13 residues. The CDR3 here is CASTGPEGEKLFF. The DNA of the CDR3 is TGTGCCAGCACGGGGCCTGAGGGCGAAAAACTGTTTTTT.

The chain joins TRBV3-1 to TRBJ1-2; D is undetermined. The V end lost 1 base, the J end lost 4 bases, and 13 bases lay between the germline ends. In germline, CDR1 is LGHDT, CDR2 YNNKEL (reference sequence). The CDR3 is made up of 15 amino acids. The CDR3, as DNA: TGTGCCAGCAGCCAAGGTCGGAACCTCCTCTATGGCTACACCTTC. It yields the protein CASSQGRNLLYGYTF. The whole variable domain, filled in from reference TRBV3-1 and TRBJ1-2, reads DTAVSQTPKYLVTQMGNDKSIKCEQNLGHDTMYWYKQDSKKFLKIMFSYNNKELIINETVPNRFSPKSPDKAHLNLHINSLELGDSAVYFCASSQGRNLLYGYTFGSGTRLTVV.

The genes are TRBV7-9 and TRBJ2-1; 8 bases line up with TRBD1. Trimming removed 5 bases from V and 0 bases from J; junction bases left unmatched: 6. From germline, CDR1 is SEHNR and CDR2 FQNEAQ (reference sequence). The CDR3 runs to 16 residues. CDR3 DNA: TGTGCCAGCAGCGGACAGGGTGGGGGCTCCTACAATGAGCAGTTCTTC. The encoded protein is CASSGQGGGSYNEQFF.

V and J are TRBV5-6 and TRBJ1-6, with 9 bases matching TRBD1. The CDR3 contains 16 residues. The J segment lost 10 bases and the V segment lost 3 bases, leaving 11 bases of the junction unmatched. Germline V gene data show CDR1 as SGHDT and CDR2 as YYEEEE. The CDR3 is CASSWGSGQGHSPLHF. CDR3 in DNA: TGTGCCAGCAGCTGGGGGTCGGGACAGGGTCACTCACCCCTCCACTTT.

V usage is TRBV19 and J usage is TRBJ2-4; weak D call: TRBD2 (6 bases). Germline V gene lookup returns CDR1 LNHDA and CDR2 SQIVND (reference sequence). The CDR3 consists of 14 residues. V was clipped by 5 bases and J by 7 bases, with 15 bases between them. The CDR3 coding sequence is TGTGCCAGTAGTGCAGACGGGAGAGTGAACATTCAGTACTTC. The encoded protein is CASSADGRVNIQYF.

This chain uses TRBV7-9 with TRBJ2-1; D is ambiguous. Trimming removed 2 bases from V and 0 bases from J, with 5 bases in between. Germline lookup yields CDR1 SEHNR and CDR2 FQNEAQ (reference sequence). The CDR3 contains 14 residues. CDR3 amino acids: CASSLRSSYNEQFF. CDR3 coding DNA: TGTGCCAGCAGCTTAAGGAGCTCCTACAATGAGCAGTTCTTC.

This clonotype was seen only once. The chain is built from TRBV18 and TRBJ2-7; D may be TRBD1 (5 bases). The V and J ends lost 0 bases and 2 bases respectively, with 11 bases between them. Germline CDR1 KGHSH, CDR2 LQKENI. There are 15 residues in the CDR3. In nucleotides, the CDR3 is TGTGCCAGCTCACCACCGGGGCAGATACCCTACGAGCAGTACTTC. Translating it yields CASSPPGQIPYEQYF.

The rearrangement links TRBV4-3 to TRBJ2-7; 7 bases match TRBD1. The V gene end was trimmed by 3 bases and the J gene end by 3 bases; junction bases not matched to a gene: 8. The CDR3 runs 15 residues. The germline CDR1 and CDR2 sequences are LGHNA and YSLEER. CDR3 in DNA: TGCGCCAGCAGCCACGAGAGACAGGGTGGCTACGAGCAGTACTTC. This sequence encodes CASSHERQGGYEQYF.

V and J are TRBV3-1 and TRBJ2-2; a possible D gene is TRBD2 (5 bases). Germline CDR1 reads LGHDT; CDR2 reads YNNKEL (reference sequence). The CDR3 loop spans 19 amino acids. Trimming left V 5 bases short and J 0 bases short, with 22 bases between. For the CDR3, the DNA is TGTGCCAGCAGCGGGAAAACGGGGATCATCGGGGCGAACACCGGGGAGCTGTTTTTT. Amino acid sequence: CASSGKTGIIGANTGELFF. Using reference TRBV3-1 and TRBJ2-2 for the parts outside the CDR3, the full variable domain is DTAVSQTPKYLVTQMGNDKSIKCEQNLGHDTMYWYKQDSKKFLKIMFSYNNKELIINETVPNRFSPKSPDKAHLNLHINSLELGDSAVYFCASSGKTGIIGANTGELFFGEGSRLTVL.

V gene TRBV29-1 combines with J gene TRBJ2-3, with D perhaps given as TRBD1 or TRBD2 (5 bases each). The ends were cut back, 3 bases at V and 0 bases at J, with 10 bases in the middle. CDR1 SQVTM and CDR2 ANQGSEA come from the germline V gene. This CDR3 region has 14 residues. The CDR3 spells CSVDRGPSTDTQYF. As DNA, the CDR3 is TGCAGCGTTGATCGGGGCCCAAGCACAGATACGCAGTATTTT.

The rearrangement uses TRBV18 and TRBJ1-1, with a weak D call TRBD1 (6 bases). The CDR3 is 14 amino acids. CDR1 is KGHSH, CDR2 LQKENI, per germline. V gave up 0 bases and J gave up 1 base, with 6 bases separating them. CDR3: CASSPPGQNTEAFF. CDR3 sequence (DNA): TGTGCCAGCTCACCACCGGGACAGAACACTGAAGCTTTCTTT.

The chain links TRBV29-1 to TRBJ2-3; no definite D call. Germline loops: CDR1 SQVTM, CDR2 ANQGSEA. The V gene lost 2 bases and the J gene lost 3 bases, with 12 bases spanning the gap. CDR3 size: 14 residues. Here the CDR3 reads CSVERAQLTDTQYF. DNA for the CDR3: TGCAGCGTTGAAAGGGCTCAGCTTACAGATACGCAGTATTTT.

The V gene is TRBV6-5, the J gene TRBJ1-2; D is unresolved. The CDR3 spans 14 residues. V shed 7 bases and J shed 4 bases, with 16 bases lying between them. CDR1 MNHEY and CDR2 SVGAGI come from the germline V gene. The CDR3 sequence is CASTPTSTSYGYTF. The CDR3 bases are TGTGCCAGCACCCCGACATCGACCTCCTATGGCTACACCTTC.

The chain is built from TRBV29-1 and TRBJ1-6, with no clear D. V was clipped by 5 bases and J by 6 bases, with 11 bases between them. Germline V gene lookup returns CDR1 SQVTM and CDR2 ANQGSEA. The CDR3 consists of 13 residues. Here the CDR3 DNA reads TGCAGCGTTCGAGGGAGAGGTAATTCACCCCTCCACTTT. As protein: CSVRGRGNSPLHF.

This clonotype was found once. This chain joins TRBV9 and TRBJ2-4, with D tentatively TRBD2 (7 bases). CDR3 size: 21 residues. Per the germline V gene, CDR1 is SGDLS and CDR2 is YYNGEE. Deletions cut 0 bases from V and 0 bases from J, with 25 bases between. The CDR3 DNA is TGTGCCAGCAGCGTAGCTGGGGGAGGGGGGTTTAACGAACTAGCCAAAAACATTCAGTACTTC. Amino acids: CASSVAGGGGFNELAKNIQYF.

The chain uses TRBV25-1 and TRBJ1-2, with unresolved D. Germline loops: CDR1 MGHDK, CDR2 SYGVNS. The CDR3 runs to 15 residues. Trimming took 5 bases from V and 4 from J, leaving 17 bases between them. CDR3 sequence reads: CASSQTPGPFYGYTF. The CDR3 DNA is TGTGCCAGCAGTCAAACACCCGGCCCTTTCTATGGCTACACCTTC.

The genes are TRBV4-1 and TRBJ1-5, with D uncertain. CDR3 length: 15 residues. The V end was cut by 3 bases, the J end by 3 bases, with 12 bases between. The V gene's germline CDR1 is MGHRA and CDR2 YSYEKL. The CDR3 sequence is CASSQSRILNQPQHF. The DNA of the CDR3 is TGCGCCAGCAGCCAGAGCAGGATCCTCAATCAGCCCCAGCATTTT.

The rearrangement uses TRBV3-1 and TRBJ2-5; D is undetermined. Germline CDR1 LGHDT, CDR2 YNNKEL (reference sequence). The CDR3 consists of 13 residues. Trimming removed 1 base at V and 2 bases at J, with 5 bases between. CDR3 bases: TGTGCCAGCAGCCAAGGTCTTCAAGAGACCCAGTACTTC. Translated: CASSQGLQETQYF.

The V gene is TRBV25-1, the J gene TRBJ1-1, with no clear D. CDR1 is MGHDK and CDR2 is SYGVNS in the germline V gene. The CDR3 runs to 14 residues. V was shortened by 6 bases and J by 2 bases, with 13 bases between the two germline ends. The CDR3 sequence: CASSGIGINTEAFF. The CDR3 coding sequence is TGTGCCAGCAGCGGTATAGGGATAAACACTGAAGCTTTCTTT.